This T cell receptor beta chain was observed in a study of shared clonotypes between healthy human individuals. About the study: Researchers drew samples from two women and a few men aged 18 to 49.

Overall study results and limits: For sorted subsets, rarefaction showed incomplete sequencing despite large depth. Generation of non-shared clonotypes was less probable than generation of clonotypes shared by all four donors. When naive CD4 clonotypes were compared across a handful of donors, approximately 4.9% were shared.

The method was immunoSEQ multiplex PCR; TCRdb's version includes in-frame clones alone and lacks a portion of them. The sample consists of about 990,000 clones, about 80% of them appearing once. This CDR3 is 15 amino acids long. The V end lost 8 bases, the J end lost 3 bases, and 18 bases lay between the germline ends. The germline gives CDR1 SNHLY, CDR2 FYNNEI. About this clone itself: Its antigen is unknown.

This TCR was recovered from a man younger than 35 in good health. Some clones in this sample may be carry-over from other donors' samples. The sample consisted of memory CD4+ T cells from PBMCs. Subset indicated: CD45RA-negative fraction. The rearrangement links TRBV2 to TRBJ2-3, with D perhaps matching TRBD1 or TRBD2 (5 bases each). CDR3 protein: CASPSGTKRTDTQYF. CDR3 in DNA: TGTGCCAGCCCCTCCGGGACCAAGCGGACAGATACGCAGTATTTT.